A single sample gave rise to the 20 T cell receptor beta chains below, sequenced in a study of shared clonotypes between healthy human individuals. Repertoires were generated with immunoSEQ multiplex PCR, while TCRdb's copy carries only in-frame clones and drops some. The data show a few million clones, around 95% seen once. Sequences were obtained from naive CD4+ T cells sorted from blood. Stated subset: CD45RA+ positively selected. These receptors were obtained from a man aged 18-30 years in good health.

The gene calls are TRBV5-1 and TRBJ1-1, with no clear D. Trimming left V 3 bases short and J 0 bases short, with 9 bases between. Germline V gene lookup returns CDR1 SGHRS and CDR2 YFSETQ. The CDR3 covers 14 residues. CDR3 DNA: TGCGCCAGCAGCTCAGAGGCGATGAACACTGAAGCTTTCTTT. Translated, it gives CASSSEAMNTEAFF.

The chain recombines TRBV6-1 with TRBJ1-1; D is undetermined. Germline lookup yields CDR1 MNHNS and CDR2 SASEGT. Trimming removed 7 bases from V and 6 bases from J, with 12 bases in between. The CDR3 spans 12 residues. The CDR3 DNA reads TGTGCCAGCAACGTGGGTTGGGCTGAAGCTTTCTTT. Residues: CASNVGWAEAFF.

The J gene is TRBJ1-5, the V gene TRBV2; the D gene is possibly TRBD1 (5 bases). The CDR3 runs to 12 residues. CDR1 and CDR2 (germline): SNHLY, FYNNEI. With 5 bases removed from V and 12 bases from J, the gap between germline ends came to 14 bases. The CDR3, as DNA: TGTGCCAGCAGTAGGGCACAGGCACTCCAGCATTTT. It is translated as CASSRAQALQHF.

This chain links TRBV4-1 with TRBJ2-1; a weak D match, TRBD1 (6 bases). Trimming shortened V by 3 bases and J by 2 bases, and 11 bases separated the two germline ends. The CDR3 loop spans 15 amino acids. Germline CDR1 and CDR2: MGHRA and YSYEKL. CDR3 amino acids: CASSQTGTPYNEQFF. DNA of the CDR3: TGCGCCAGCAGCCAGACCGGGACACCCTACAATGAGCAGTTCTTC.

This clone is a singleton in its sample. The chain has TRBV22-1 and TRBJ1-6. TRBV22-1 is termed a pseudogene. The CDR3 has 19 residues. This chain's CDR3 is CPGSARVVWRPTYNSPLHF. In nucleotides, the CDR3 is TGTCCTGGGAGCGCACGTGTCGTCTGGCGCCCCACCTATAATTCACCCCTCCACTTT.

This clone came up once. The rearrangement joins TRBV28 to TRBJ2-1, with D tentatively TRBD1 or TRBD2 (5 bases each). The germline V and J ends were trimmed by 6 bases and 8 bases, with 23 bases remaining between them. CDR1 is MDHEN, CDR2 SYDVKM, per germline. This CDR3 comprises 16 residues. CDR3 region: CASSPPGRQGVDEQFF. The CDR3 DNA follows: TGTGCCAGCAGCCCCCCGGGGCGGCAGGGCGTAGATGAGCAGTTCTTC. Full variable domain (missing parts from reference TRBV28 and TRBJ2-1): DVKVTQSSRYLVKRTGEKVFLECVQDMDHENMFWYRQDPGLGLRLIYFSYDVKMKEKGDIPEGYSVSREKKERFSLILESASTNQTSMYLCASSPPGRQGVDEQFFGPGTRLTVL.

J is TRBJ1-1 and V is TRBV19; D gene ambiguous. Germline CDR1 is LNHDA and CDR2 is SQIVND (reference sequence). The CDR3 contains 13 residues. V shed 1 base and J shed 1 base, with 4 bases lying between them. Written as DNA, the CDR3 is TGTGCCAGTAGTATAGCCAAGAACACTGAAGCTTTCTTT. It specifies CASSIAKNTEAFF.

The chain uses TRBV5-6 and TRBJ2-3; 7 bases agree with TRBD1. Per germline, CDR1 SGHDT and CDR2 YYEEEE. With V trimmed by 4 bases and J by 0 bases, 5 bases remained unmatched. The CDR3 is 15 amino acids. CDR3 in amino acids: CASSRRDRSTDTQYF. CDR3 bases: TGTGCCAGCAGCCGACGGGACAGAAGCACAGATACGCAGTATTTT.

The V call is TRBV12-5, the J call TRBJ1-4; possible D gene TRBD1, 5 bases. There are 12 residues in the CDR3. The V gene's germline CDR1 is LGHNT and CDR2 FRNRAP. Deletions cut 8 bases from V and 8 bases from J, with 12 bases between. CDR3 amino acids: CASLGVGEKLFF. The CDR3 DNA sequence: TGTGCTAGTCTGGGGGTTGGGGAAAAACTGTTTTTT.

The DNA for the CDR3 is TGTGCCAGCAGCTTCGACTTCTATGGCTACACCTTC. Translation gives CASSFDFYGYTF. The chain is built from TRBV7-9 and TRBJ1-2; D not certain. The V end was cut by 3 bases, the J end by 4 bases, with 6 bases between. Germline V lookup: CDR1 SEHNR, CDR2 FQNEAQ (reference sequence). The CDR3 extends over 12 amino acids.

This clone was seen only once. The chain recombines TRBV6-5 with TRBJ1-2; 7 nucleotides match TRBD1. Per germline, CDR1 MNHEY and CDR2 SVGAGI. The ends lost 6 bases at V and 8 bases at J; junction bases unmatched: 12. CDR3 length equals 14 residues. This CDR3 is CASSSNDRARGYTF. In DNA, the CDR3 is TGTGCCAGCAGCTCGAACGACAGGGCGAGGGGCTACACCTTC.

The rearrangement joins TRBV30 to TRBJ1-5, with 9 positions matching TRBD1. The junction had 15 bases not matched to a gene; V was cut back by 1 base and J by 2 bases. In germline, CDR1 is GTSNPN, CDR2 SVGIG (reference sequence). The CDR3 covers 19 residues. The CDR3 coding sequence is TGTGCCTGGAGTGAGCTTGGGACAGGGAGGATTGATGGCAATCAGCCCCAGCATTTT. Amino acids: CAWSELGTGRIDGNQPQHF.

For this clone: Other DNA sequences in the same sample also yield this CDR3. The J gene is TRBJ2-7, the V gene TRBV10-3; a possible D gene is TRBD2 (5 bases). The CDR3 sequence is 12 residues long. The V and J ends lost 8 bases and 0 bases respectively, with 8 bases between them. The germline CDR1 and CDR2 sequences are ENHRY and SYGVKD. The DNA of the CDR3 is TGTGCCATCTCGGACTTCTCCTACGAGCAGTACTTC. Its translation: CAISDFSYEQYF.

V and J are TRBV5-6 and TRBJ1-4; D is ambiguous. This CDR3 is 13 amino acids long. V was pared by 6 bases and J by 8 bases, with 14 bases between. Germline V gives CDR1 SGHDT, CDR2 YYEEEE. The DNA of the CDR3 is TGTGCCAGCACCTCGCTGAGTGGAGAAAAACTGTTTTTT. Protein: CASTSLSGEKLFF.

This chain links TRBV10-3 with TRBJ1-2, with D uncertain. Germline V lookup: CDR1 ENHRY, CDR2 SYGVKD. The CDR3 sequence is 15 residues long. V was trimmed by 4 bases and J by 1 base, leaving 13 bases between them. The DNA of the CDR3 is TGTGCCATCAGTGGGCACGACTTCGGTAACTATGGCTACACCTTC. It codes for CAISGHDFGNYGYTF.

V is TRBV7-9 and J is TRBJ2-7; maybe TRBD2 (5 bases). Trimming cost V 1 base and J 0 bases, with 10 bases left between them. CDR3 length equals 15 residues. The germline gives CDR1 SEHNR, CDR2 FQNEAQ (reference sequence). Here the CDR3 DNA reads TGTGCCAGCAGCTTAGAAGGGAGCCCCTCCTACGAGCAGTACTTC. Its translation is CASSLEGSPSYEQYF.

This chain connects TRBV5-1 to TRBJ1-4; D call uncertain. This CDR3 region has 14 residues. Germline values: CDR1 SGHRS, CDR2 YFSETQ. Trimming cost V 2 bases and J 8 bases, with 13 bases left between them. CDR3 coding DNA: TGCGCCAGCAGCTTAATAGAGTCCTCCGAAAAACTGTTTTTT. It is translated as CASSLIESSEKLFF.

The chain joins TRBV5-1 to TRBJ1-2; 8 bases match TRBD1. The CDR3 covers 16 residues. In germline, CDR1 is SGHRS, CDR2 YFSETQ. J was trimmed by 0 bases and V by 7 bases; bases with no gene match: 11. The CDR3 DNA is TGCGCCAGCGCCCCACCCTGGACAGGGCCTAACTATGGCTACACCTTC. Protein: CASAPPWTGPNYGYTF.

The rearrangement links TRBV11-2 to TRBJ2-7; D is undetermined. The CDR3 is 14 residues long. Germline lookup yields CDR1 SGHAT and CDR2 FQNNGV. Trimming removed 7 bases from V and 4 bases from J, with 17 bases in between. This chain's CDR3 is CASNKWFGAYEQYF. CDR3 coding DNA: TGTGCCAGCAACAAATGGTTCGGAGCTTACGAGCAGTACTTC.

CDR3 protein: CSPTENIQYF. The CDR3 DNA is TGCAGTCCGACCGAAAACATTCAGTACTTC. V usage is TRBV20-1 and J usage is TRBJ2-4; D is unresolved. The V end lost 8 bases, the J end lost 5 bases, and 7 bases lay between the germline ends. The CDR3 is 10 residues long. Germline V gene lookup returns CDR1 DFQATT and CDR2 SNEGSKA (reference sequence).